Following are 2 T cell receptor beta chains from one sample sequenced in a study of CDR3 diversity in severe acne. TCRdb called the PCR reads again in MiXCR, with one record for every CDR3 protein. The sample holds about 93,000 distinct CDR3 sequences, roughly half seen once. The source material was blood. The receptor set was obtained from a male donor in good health, serving as a control.

In its sample, this clonotype was seen a few times. This chain uses TRBV29-1 with TRBJ1-4; a weak D match, TRBD1 (6 bases). CDR3 size: 12 residues. Germline loops: CDR1 SQVTM, CDR2 ANQGSEA. The V end was cut by 7 bases, the J end by 4 bases, with 10 bases between. The CDR3 loop reads CSARTDNEKLFF. The DNA for the CDR3 is TGCAGCGCTCGGACAGATAATGAAAAACTGTTTTTT.

The CDR3 spells CASIDGLAGGSYEQYF. The CDR3 DNA sequence: TGTGCCAGCATCGATGGACTAGCGGGAGGCTCCTACGAGCAGTACTTC. The rearrangement uses TRBV7-9 and TRBJ2-7; TRBD2 matches 14 bases. The CDR3 is 16 residues long. CDR1 and CDR2 (germline): SEHNR, FQNEAQ (reference sequence). V gave up 7 bases and J gave up 0 bases; unmatched junction bases: 5.